This T cell receptor beta chain was sequenced during a study of PD-L1 blockade in urothelial cancer. Study-wide context: Blood-derived samples held a median about 150,000 T cells.

Sequencing used immunoSEQ multiplex PCR; TCRdb keeps in-frame clones, though not all of them. Among tens of thousands of clones listed, 80% to 85% were seen once. Described time point: pretreatment peripheral blood. Peripheral blood mononuclear cells were collected from every patient before and during treatment, yielding between 1 and 8 samples per patient. The germline V and J ends were trimmed by 4 bases and 7 bases, with 16 bases remaining between them. CDR3 length equals 15 residues. The germline V gene has CDR1 MNHNS and CDR2 SASEGT. The sample was PBMCs, taken around atezolizumab (anti-PD-L1) treatment. This receptor was taken from a man between 65 and 80 years old with urothelial cancer. The V call is TRBV6-1, the J call TRBJ2-2, with TRBD2 as a possible D gene (6 bases). CDR3 sequence (DNA): TGTGCCAGCAGTGTCAGCGGAGGGGCTAGCGGGGAGCTGTTTTTT. The encoded protein is CASSVSGGASGELFF.